The 24 T cell receptor beta chains reported below all come from one sample, sequenced in a study of shared clonotypes between healthy human individuals (dated by TCRdb to the early 2020s). The library relied on the immunoSEQ multiplex PCR assay. Not all clones reach the TCRdb copy of this immuneACCESS table, which keeps in-frame sequences only. Checked studies attribute under half of the gap to unresolved V genes and leave the rest unexplained. The sample has about 490,000 clones on record, around 85% of them singletons. 12% of the sample lies in the top ten. The sequenced material came from PBMCs. The receptors were gathered from a middle-aged woman in good health. Some clones in this sample may be carry-over from other donors' samples.

The chain recombines TRBV27 with TRBJ2-3; TRBD2 aligns across 14 bases. This CDR3 contains 16 residues. V gave up 5 bases and J gave up 4 bases; unmatched junction bases: 5. Per germline, CDR1 MNHEY and CDR2 SMNVEV (reference sequence). For the CDR3, the DNA is TGTGCCAGCAGTCTGGGACTAGCGGGAGTTCCAGATACGCAGTATTTT. It is translated as CASSLGLAGVPDTQYF.

A remark on this clone: Since a far larger clone is one base different, this is likely a read error. The same CDR3 also results from other DNA sequences found in this sample. The V call is TRBV7-9, the J call TRBJ1-5; the match to TRBD1 covers 8 bases. Germline V gives CDR1 SEHNR, CDR2 FQNEAQ (reference sequence). The length of the CDR3 is 13 residues. The CDR3 region is CASSLQGDQPQHF. CDR3 bases: TGTGCTAGCAGCTTACAGGGGGATCAGCCCCAGCATTTT.

As concerns this clone: A read error is the likely source, as a far larger clone sits one nucleotide away. J is TRBJ1-1 and V is TRBV7-2, with D possibly being TRBD1 (6 bases). The germline V gene has CDR1 SGHTA and CDR2 FQGNSA. The CDR3 totals 14 residues. With 1 base removed from V and 1 base from J, the gap between germline ends came to 7 bases. CDR3 sequence (DNA): TGTGCCAGCAGCTTAGGGACAGAGAACACTGAAGCTTTCTTT. Translated, it gives CASSLGTENTEAFF.

The J gene is TRBJ2-5, the V gene TRBV30, with D perhaps TRBD2 (5 bases). Germline CDR1 reads GTSNPN; CDR2 reads SVGIG (reference sequence). CDR3 size: 12 residues. Deletions cut 4 bases from V and 0 bases from J, with 6 bases between. CDR3 in DNA: TGTGCCTGGACTAGCAACCAAGAGACCCAGTACTTC. Translation gives CAWTSNQETQYF. Combining the CDR3 with reference TRBV30 and TRBJ2-5 gives the whole variable domain SQTIHQWPATLVQPVGSPLSLECTVEGTSNPNLYWYRQAAGRGLQLLFYSVGIGQISSEVPQNLSASRPQDRQFILSSKKLLLSDSGFYLCAWTSNQETQYFGPGTRLLVL.

This sequence joins TRBV15 and TRBJ1-1, with TRBD1 matching over 8 bases. The CDR3 is made up of 14 amino acids. With 4 bases clipped from V and 4 bases from J, the junction kept 5 bases outside the gene matches. Germline CDR1 LNHNV, CDR2 YYDKDF (reference sequence). CDR3 amino acids: CATSTGGWGTEAFF. As DNA, the CDR3 is TGTGCCACCAGCACAGGGGGCTGGGGCACTGAAGCTTTCTTT.

The V and J genes are TRBV30 and TRBJ2-5; tentative D call: TRBD1 (5 bases). Deletions cut 5 bases from V and 7 bases from J, with 17 bases between. Germline V gene sequence: CDR1 GTSNPN, CDR2 SVGIG (reference sequence). The CDR3 length is 13 residues. CDR3 nucleotides: TGTGCCTGGGGTGATTTAGATAGGGGGACCCAGTACTTC. Its protein product is CAWGDLDRGTQYF.

This clone was counted only a few times. The genes are TRBV7-6 and TRBJ2-1; 8 bases line up with TRBD1. The CDR3 is 14 residues long. With 7 bases clipped from V and 7 bases from J, the junction kept 9 bases outside the gene matches. CDR1 is SGHVS and CDR2 is FNYEAQ in the germline V gene. CDR3 sequence (DNA): TGTGCCAGCACTCCAGGGGGCCTTTGGAATGAGCAGTTCTTC. Protein sequence: CASTPGGLWNEQFF.

Comments on this clone: This sequence is one base from a far larger clone and is likely a read error. The conserved closing phenylalanine or tryptophan is absent in this CDR3, likely reflecting a read error. The V gene is TRBV2, the J gene TRBJ2-4; D could derive from TRBD1 or TRBD2 (5 bases each). V lost 2 bases and J 6 bases, leaving 14 bases between the germline ends. The CDR3 loop spans 15 amino acids. Germline CDR1 is SNHLY and CDR2 is FYNNEI. In DNA form, the CDR3 reads TGTGCCAGCAGTGAATGGCCAGGGACGAGAAACATTCAGTACTTA. Its protein is CASSEWPGTRNIQYL.

V is TRBV4-2 and J is TRBJ2-3; 9 nucleotides align to TRBD2. J gave up 4 bases and V 1 base, and 6 bases lay outside the gene matches. Germline lookup yields CDR1 LGHNA and CDR2 YNFKEQ. The CDR3 sequence is 16 residues long. The CDR3 DNA reads TGTGCCAGCAGCCAAGGCTTGGGCGGGAGGGCAGATACGCAGTATTTT. It specifies CASSQGLGGRADTQYF.

The rearrangement joins TRBV7-2 to TRBJ2-5; tentatively, D is TRBD2 (5 bases). Trimming removed 2 bases at V and 2 bases at J, with 12 bases between. Germline CDR1 and CDR2: SGHTA and FQGNSA. The CDR3 loop spans 15 amino acids. As DNA, the CDR3 is TGTGCCAGCAGCTTAATAGGCGGGCCACAAGAGACCCAGTACTTC. It codes for CASSLIGGPQETQYF.

This clone was seen many times. The chain carries TRBV5-1 and TRBJ1-4; maybe TRBD1 (6 bases). CDR3 length: 16 residues. The germline V gene encodes CDR1 SGHRS and CDR2 YFSETQ. The germline V and J ends were trimmed by 4 bases and 1 base, with 14 bases remaining between them. The CDR3 reads CASSPQGLGTNEKLFF. The CDR3 nucleotides are TGCGCCAGCAGCCCCCAGGGGTTGGGAACTAATGAAAAACTGTTTTTT.

The CDR3 DNA reads as TGTGCCATCAGTGAGTCGGGCGGGATGGGGCTAGATACGCAGTATTTT. Its translation is CAISESGGMGLDTQYF. This chain joins TRBV10-3 and TRBJ2-3, with D perhaps TRBD2 (6 bases). The germline CDR1 and CDR2 sequences are ENHRY and SYGVKD. The length of the CDR3 is 16 residues. Trimming left V 0 bases short and J 5 bases short, with 15 bases between.

This CDR3 reads CASSLVRDSYSNQPQHF. As DNA, the CDR3 is TGTGCCAGCAGCTTGGTCAGGGACTCCTATAGCAATCAGCCCCAGCATTTT. The chain uses TRBV5-8 and TRBJ1-5; a weak D match, TRBD1 (5 bases). Germline V gene sequence: CDR1 SGHTS, CDR2 YDEGEE. The CDR3 spans 17 residues. V lost 0 bases, J lost 0 bases, and 13 bases lay in between. Full variable domain (remainder filled in from reference TRBV5-8 and TRBJ1-5): EAGVTQSPTHLIKTRGQQATLRCSPISGHTSVYWYQQALGLGLQFLLWYDEGEERNRGNFPPRFSGRQFPNYSSELNVNALELEDSALYLCASSLVRDSYSNQPQHFGDGTRLSIL.

The chain couples TRBV18 to TRBJ2-7, with TRBD2 matching 8 bases. The CDR3 totals 13 residues. From germline, CDR1 is KGHSH and CDR2 LQKENI. V shed 3 bases, J shed 6 bases, and the junction held 4 bases outside the gene matches. Here the CDR3 DNA reads TGTGCCAGCTCACCGGCGGGGGGTGTCGAGCAGTACTTC. This translates into CASSPAGGVEQYF.

This clone was seen ten or more times. The same CDR3 arises from other DNA sequences in this sample as well. The rearrangement uses TRBV29-1 and TRBJ2-1; D ambiguous. Looked up from germline, CDR1 is SQVTM and CDR2 is ANQGSEA. The ends were cut back, 6 bases at V and 9 bases at J, with 18 bases in the middle. The CDR3 covers 13 residues. In nucleotides, the CDR3 is TGCAGCGTCGTTGCGTCTCGGGTGGGTGAGCAGTTCTTC. This translates into CSVVASRVGEQFF.

This chain links TRBV5-1 with TRBJ2-2; 7 bases fit TRBD2. V shed 3 bases, J shed 1 base, and the junction held 6 bases outside the gene matches. Germline values: CDR1 SGHRS, CDR2 YFSETQ. There are 16 residues in the CDR3. The CDR3 loop reads CASSYTGGMNTGELFF. The CDR3 DNA reads as TGCGCCAGCAGCTACACGGGAGGTATGAACACCGGGGAGCTGTTTTTT.

Turning to this clone: A far larger clone differs by one base, so this is likely a read error. The chain is built from TRBV7-2 and TRBJ2-7; 14 positions match TRBD2. J gave up 5 bases and V 3 bases, and 9 bases lay outside the gene matches. The CDR3 loop spans 17 amino acids. Germline V CDR1 and CDR2: SGHTA, FQGNSA. The CDR3 sequence: CASSFGVGTSGSHEQYF. The CDR3 region has the DNA TGTGCCAGCAGCTTTGGCGTTGGGACTAGCGGGAGCCACGAGCAGTACTTC.

The chain combines TRBV30 with TRBJ1-5; TRBD1 aligns across 9 bases. The V gene end was trimmed by 2 bases and the J gene end by 0 bases; junction bases not matched to a gene: 11. This CDR3 contains 18 residues. The germline V gene encodes CDR1 GTSNPN and CDR2 SVGIG (reference sequence). The CDR3 loop reads CAWSRDRDFTYSNQPQHF. The CDR3 coding sequence is TGTGCCTGGAGTCGGGACAGGGATTTTACATATAGCAATCAGCCCCAGCATTTT. Full variable domain (missing parts from reference TRBV30 and TRBJ1-5): SQTIHQWPATLVQPVGSPLSLECTVEGTSNPNLYWYRQAAGRGLQLLFYSVGIGQISSEVPQNLSASRPQDRQFILSSKKLLLSDSGFYLCAWSRDRDFTYSNQPQHFGDGTRLSIL.

V is TRBV30 and J is TRBJ2-5, with TRBD2 matching 7 bases. The CDR3 loop spans 14 amino acids. Germline V gene sequence: CDR1 GTSNPN, CDR2 SVGIG (reference sequence). V lost 0 bases and J lost 5; bases outside the gene matches: 6. The chain's CDR3 is CAWSVLGGLETQYF. DNA for the CDR3: TGTGCCTGGAGTGTATTGGGGGGGTTGGAGACCCAGTACTTC.

The rearrangement links TRBV6-1 to TRBJ2-4; maybe TRBD1 (5 bases). Germline CDR1 and CDR2: MNHNS and SASEGT. Trimming stripped 6 bases from V and 14 bases from J, with 20 bases between. The length of the CDR3 is 13 residues. CDR3 sequence (DNA): TGTGCCAGCAGCGAGATAGTAGGGGTAGGAGAGTACTTC. Translated: CASSEIVGVGEYF.

The chain couples TRBV7-2 to TRBJ1-4, with D unclear. V gave up 3 bases and J gave up 5 bases, with 10 bases separating them. The germline gives CDR1 SGHTA, CDR2 FQGNSA. The length of the CDR3 is 14 residues. The DNA for the CDR3 is TGTGCCAGCAGCTTCAAAGGGAAGAATGAAAAACTGTTTTTT. Amino acid sequence: CASSFKGKNEKLFF.

V usage is TRBV7-6 and J usage is TRBJ2-2; 7 bases are shared with TRBD2. The J segment lost 5 bases and the V segment lost 5 bases, leaving 8 bases of the junction unmatched. The CDR3 sequence is 15 residues long. Germline V CDR1 and CDR2: SGHVS, FNYEAQ. The CDR3 bases are TGTGCCAGCAGCGTTAGGACTAGTGGGACCGGGGAGCTGTTTTTT. Translation gives CASSVRTSGTGELFF.

J is TRBJ2-1 and V is TRBV18; 13 nucleotides align to TRBD2. Germline V gene lookup returns CDR1 KGHSH and CDR2 LQKENI. J was trimmed by 7 bases and V by 2 bases; bases with no gene match: 8. CDR3 length: 17 amino acids. CDR3 loop: CASSPTAGTSGINEQFF. The CDR3 coding sequence is TGTGCCAGCTCACCAACAGCCGGGACTAGCGGGATTAATGAGCAGTTCTTC.

V usage is TRBV10-3 and J usage is TRBJ2-1; 7 bases fit TRBD1. CDR1 and CDR2 (germline): ENHRY, SYGVKD. The trim removed 8 bases at V and 3 bases at J, leaving 7 bases unmatched. The CDR3 runs to 14 residues. The CDR3 region is CAIRGQPDYNEQFF. In nucleotides, the CDR3 is TGTGCCATCCGGGGACAGCCAGACTACAATGAGCAGTTCTTC.